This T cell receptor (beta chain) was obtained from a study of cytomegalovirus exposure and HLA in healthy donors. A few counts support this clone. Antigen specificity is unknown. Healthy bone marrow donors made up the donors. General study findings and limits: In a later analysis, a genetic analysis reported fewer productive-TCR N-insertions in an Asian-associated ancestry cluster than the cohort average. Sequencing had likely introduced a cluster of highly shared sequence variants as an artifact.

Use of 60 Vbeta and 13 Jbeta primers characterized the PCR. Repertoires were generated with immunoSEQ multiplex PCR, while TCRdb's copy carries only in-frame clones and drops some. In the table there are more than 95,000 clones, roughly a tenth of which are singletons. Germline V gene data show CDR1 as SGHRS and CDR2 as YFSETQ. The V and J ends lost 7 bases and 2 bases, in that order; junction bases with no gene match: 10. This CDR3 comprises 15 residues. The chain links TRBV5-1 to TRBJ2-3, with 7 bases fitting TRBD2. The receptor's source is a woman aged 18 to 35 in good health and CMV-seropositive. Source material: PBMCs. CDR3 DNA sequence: TGCGCCAGCTACCCTGGGAGCGGGGACACAGATACGCAGTATTTT. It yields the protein CASYPGSGDTDTQYF.